The rows below give T cell receptor beta chains drawn from one sample of a study of blood T cell repertoires in COVID-19. Data came from immunoSEQ multiplex PCR; TCRdb stores just in-frame clones and leaves some out. The sample has 250,000 to 300,000 clones; 70% to 90% are singletons. Specimen: peripheral blood. The receptors were sampled from a man younger than 30 with active or convalescent COVID-19. CDR3s include the opening cysteine and the closing phenylalanine or tryptophan. Each record gives: V gene, D gene, J gene, clone size, CDR3 protein, CDR3 DNA. The D gene is left open where the match is weak. Clone size is given for some rows only: seen once, a few or many times, or a class if the clone is expanded.

>TRBV12-5|.|TRBJ2-1|.
CASGLVRGGGPYNEQFF
TGTGCTAGTGGTTTGGTACGTGGGGGGGGCCCCTACAATGAGCAGTTCTTC
>TRBV3-1/TRBV3-2|TRBD1|TRBJ1-6|.
CASSHRWDSNSPLHF
TGTGCCAGCAGCCATCGGTGGGACAGCAATTCACCCCTCCACTTT
>TRBV15|.|TRBJ2-6|.
CATSTRVSGANVLTF
TGTGCCACCAGCACCAGGGTCTCTGGGGCCAACGTCCTGACTTTC
>TRBV14|TRBD2|TRBJ2-1|.
CASSQLAGAGEQFF
TGTGCCAGCAGCCAGTTAGCGGGAGCCGGTGAGCAGTTCTTC
>TRBV3-1/TRBV3-2|TRBD1|TRBJ1-2|once
CASSPGQEIYGYTF
TGTGCCAGCAGCCCGGGACAGGAAATATATGGCTACACCTTC
>TRBV2|.|TRBJ1-2|.
CASSGGRNYGYTF
TGTGCCAGCAGTGGGGGGCGCAACTATGGCTACACCTTC
>TRBV24-1|TRBD1|TRBJ2-2|.
CATSDLGQGPSGELFF
TGTGCCACCAGTGATTTGGGACAGGGACCAAGTGGGGAGCTGTTTTTT
>TRBV19|TRBD1|TRBJ1-5|.
CASSIEGALQPQHF
TGTGCCAGTAGTATTGAGGGGGCTTTGCAGCCCCAGCATTTT
>TRBV9|.|TRBJ1-1|.
CASSEQGIRAEAFF
TGTGCCAGCAGCGAGCAGGGAATTAGGGCTGAAGCTTTCTTT
>TRBV6-2/TRBV6-3|.|TRBJ2-7|.
CASSKQGYEQYF
TGTGCCAGCAGCAAACAGGGCTACGAGCAGTACTTC
>TRBV4-3|TRBD1|TRBJ2-7|.
CASSPTRDRGDEQYF
TGCGCCAGCAGCCCAACCCGGGACAGGGGGGACGAGCAGTACTTC
>TRBV2|.|TRBJ1-4|.
CASTDGGRSEKLFF
TGTGCCAGCACCGACGGGGGGCGGAGTGAAAAACTGTTTTTT
>TRBV29-1|.|TRBJ1-5|.
CSAAEGSGFNQPQHF
TGCAGCGCCGCCGAAGGGAGCGGATTCAATCAGCCCCAGCATTTT
>TRBV6-4|TRBD1|TRBJ2-2|.
CASSPAGTGFTGELFF
TGTGCCAGCAGCCCAGCCGGGACAGGGTTCACCGGGGAGCTGTTTTTT
>TRBV5-1|TRBD1|TRBJ2-2|.
CASSLPYRGTGELFF
TGCGCCAGCAGCTTACCCTACAGGGGCACCGGGGAGCTGTTTTTT
>TRBV5-1|TRBD2|TRBJ2-1|once
CASSFLAGTIRNEQFF
TGCGCCAGCAGCTTTCTAGCGGGAACAATTCGGAATGAGCAGTTCTTC
>TRBV5-1|.|TRBJ1-1|.
CASSFDMNTEAFF
TGCGCCAGCAGCTTTGACATGAACACTGAAGCTTTCTTT
>TRBV24-1|.|TRBJ2-3|.
CATSDPAAFSDTQYF
TGTGCCACCAGTGACCCCGCAGCGTTCTCAGATACGCAGTATTTT
>TRBV6-1|.|TRBJ1-3|.
CASSEGEPSSGNTIYF
TGTGCCAGCAGTGAAGGCGAGCCGTCCTCTGGAAACACCATATATTTT
>TRBV3-1/TRBV3-2|TRBD1|TRBJ1-6|once
CASSPGTGSSPLHF
TGTGCCAGCAGCCCCGGGACAGGGAGTTCACCCCTCCACTTT
>TRBV5-1|.|TRBJ2-5|.
CASSLAVYQETQYF
TGCGCCAGCAGCTTGGCGGTCTACCAAGAGACCCAGTACTTC
>TRBV5-1|.|TRBJ2-3|once
CASFTGGRTDTQYF
TGCGCCAGCTTCACGGGGGGCCGGACAGATACGCAGTATTTT
>TRBV28|TRBD1|TRBJ1-5|.
CASRTPGGFQPQHF
TGTGCCAGCAGAACTCCAGGGGGCTTTCAGCCCCAGCATTTT
>TRBV24-1|TRBD1|TRBJ2-5|.
CATSPRDRTGETQYF
TGTGCCACCAGCCCACGGGACAGAACGGGAGAGACCCAGTACTTC
>TRBV9|TRBD1|TRBJ1-6|.
CASSGGQGDSPLHF
TGTGCCAGCAGCGGGGGACAGGGAGATTCACCCCTCCACTTT
>TRBV7-9|.|TRBJ2-1|.
CASSLPDSLNEQFF
TGTGCCAGCAGCCTACCCGACAGCCTCAATGAGCAGTTCTTC
>TRBV2|TRBD1|TRBJ1-1|.
CATTTGVGAEAFF
TGTGCCACCACGACAGGGGTTGGCGCTGAAGCTTTCTTT
>TRBV25-1|TRBD1|TRBJ1-2|.
CASSEGTGVSYGYTF
TGTGCCAGCAGTGAAGGGACAGGGGTGTCCTATGGCTACACCTTC